The clone carrying this T cell receptor (beta chain) was found a few times. What it binds is unknown. This record comes from a study of tumor-infiltrating lymphocytes in primary liver carcinoma. Points from the study as a whole: Tumor-adjacent and tumor-blood pairs overlapped less than tumor region pairs did.

There are 15 residues in the CDR3. V lost 3 bases to trimming and J lost 5 bases, with 19 bases between them. Looked up from germline, CDR1 is SQVTM and CDR2 is ANQGSEA. DNA and RNA were both co-extracted from about 19-30 mg of bulk tissue that had not been sorted. TCR beta cDNA was made from 500 ng total RNA with a constant-region primer. Library construction for TCR beta comprised three nested multiplex PCR rounds performed with slightly modified ARM-PCR. Running 9 to 11 cycles apiece, the first two PCR rounds relied on TRBV1-TRBV30 forward primers together with a C-beta reverse primer. TCRdb re-called the multiplex PCR reads through MiXCR, storing one row per CDR3 protein. Found here are roughly 36,000 distinct CDR3 sequences, 60% to 80% of them singletons; the top ten hold 35% to 40%.

Sequencing was carried out using tumor-adjacent normal liver tissue. The TCR comes from a man aged 35-49 years with primary liver carcinoma and hepatitis B virus infection. V is TRBV29-1 and J is TRBJ1-1; a possible D gene is TRBD1 (5 bases). The CDR3 sequence is CSVDGGWGMRTEAFF. CDR3 in DNA: TGCAGCGTTGACGGGGGGTGGGGGATGAGGACTGAAGCTTTCTTT.